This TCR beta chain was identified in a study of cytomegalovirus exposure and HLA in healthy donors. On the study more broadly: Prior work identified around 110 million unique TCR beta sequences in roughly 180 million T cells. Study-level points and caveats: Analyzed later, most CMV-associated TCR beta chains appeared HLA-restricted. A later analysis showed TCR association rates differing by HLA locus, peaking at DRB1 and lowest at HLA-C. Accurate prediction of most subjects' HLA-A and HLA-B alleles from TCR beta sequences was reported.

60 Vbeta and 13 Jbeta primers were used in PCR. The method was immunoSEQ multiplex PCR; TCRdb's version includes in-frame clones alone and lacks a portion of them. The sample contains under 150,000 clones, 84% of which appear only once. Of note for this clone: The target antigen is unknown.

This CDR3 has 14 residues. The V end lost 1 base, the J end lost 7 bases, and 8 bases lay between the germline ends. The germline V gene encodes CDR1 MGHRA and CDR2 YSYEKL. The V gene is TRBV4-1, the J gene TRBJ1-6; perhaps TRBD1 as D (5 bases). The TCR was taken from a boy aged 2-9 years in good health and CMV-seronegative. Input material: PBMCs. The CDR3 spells CASSQGQGNSPLHF. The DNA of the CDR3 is TGCGCCAGCAGCCAAGGTCAGGGAAATTCACCCCTCCACTTT.